This TCR beta chain was identified in a study of T cell responses to AZD1222 COVID-19 vaccine. General study results and limits: It should be noted that donors were predominantly white British and more often female, and clonal diversity was possibly underestimated.

After removal of 4 bases from V and 3 bases from J, the junction contained 0 bases not matched to a gene. The CDR3 consists of 13 residues. Germline V gives CDR1 MNHEY, CDR2 SVGEGT. The repertoire was sequenced with immunoSEQ multiplex PCR; TCRdb's copy has only in-frame clones and lacks some. The repertoire includes over 50,000 clones, around 82% of them detected once, and approximately 25% sits in the top ten. With respect to this clone: The target antigen is unknown.

The chain is built from TRBV6-2 or TRBV6-3 and TRBJ1-1; TRBD1 matches 9 bases. The source was peripheral blood, collected 28 days after the second AZD1222 dose. The clonotype originates from an adult who received the AZD1222 COVID-19 vaccine. CDR3 coding DNA: TGTGCCAGCAGTTGGGACAGGGACACTGAAGCTTTCTTT. Its translation: CASSWDRDTEAFF.